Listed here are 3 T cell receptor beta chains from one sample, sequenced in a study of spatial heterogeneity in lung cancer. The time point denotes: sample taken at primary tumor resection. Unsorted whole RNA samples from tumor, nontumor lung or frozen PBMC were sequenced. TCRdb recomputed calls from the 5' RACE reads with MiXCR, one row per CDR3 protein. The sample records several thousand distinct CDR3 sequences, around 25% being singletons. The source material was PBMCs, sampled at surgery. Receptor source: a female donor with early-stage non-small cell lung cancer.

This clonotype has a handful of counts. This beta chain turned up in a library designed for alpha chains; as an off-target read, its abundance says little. This CDR3 reads CSGSVGVGTDTQYF. The CDR3 DNA reads TGCAGCGGATCTGTAGGGGTGGGCACAGATACGCAGTATTTT. J is TRBJ2-3 and V is TRBV29-1; D may be TRBD1 (5 bases). CDR1 and CDR2 from the germline V gene are SQVTM and ANQGSEA. The CDR3 loop spans 14 amino acids. The germline V and J ends were trimmed by 7 bases and 1 base, with 15 bases remaining between them.

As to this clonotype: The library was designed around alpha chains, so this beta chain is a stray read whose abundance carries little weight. The CDR3 protein is CSVEGSPSGSSYNEQFF. CDR3 nucleotide sequence: TGCAGCGTAGAGGGCTCCCCTAGCGGGAGCTCCTACAATGAGCAGTTCTTC. This chain connects TRBV29-1 to TRBJ2-1; 10 bases match TRBD2. Looked up from germline, CDR1 is SQVTM and CDR2 is ANQGSEA. CDR3 length: 17 residues. V shed 6 bases and J 0 bases; nucleotides not matched to a gene: 11.

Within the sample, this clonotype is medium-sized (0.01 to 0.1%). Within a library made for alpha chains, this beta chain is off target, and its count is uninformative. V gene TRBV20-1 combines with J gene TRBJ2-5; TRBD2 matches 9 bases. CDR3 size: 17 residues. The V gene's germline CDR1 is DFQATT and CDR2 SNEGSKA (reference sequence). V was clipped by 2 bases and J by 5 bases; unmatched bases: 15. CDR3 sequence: CSARFSPSGMPMETQYF. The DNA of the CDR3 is TGCAGTGCTAGATTTTCCCCTAGCGGGATGCCGATGGAGACCCAGTACTTC.